This TCR beta chain was sequenced in a study of blood T cells in healthy people across ages. Combining a sample-barcoded 5' primer with a J-beta primer mix, a second PCR ran for roughly 6 to 12 cycles. MiXCR, applied by TCRdb to the 5' RACE reads, yields one record per CDR3 protein. The table includes around 870,000 distinct CDR3 sequences, 25% to 30% detected once. Trimming took 2 bases from V and 6 from J, leaving 14 bases between them. The CDR3 has 15 residues. This clonotype was sampled from a woman of 80 years or more in good health. The chain joins TRBV12-3 or TRBV12-4 to TRBJ2-1; D perhaps matches TRBD1 (6 bases). The sequenced sample consisted of blood. DNA for the CDR3: TGTGCCAGCAGTTTACGGGACATCACCCCCAATGAGCAGTTCTTC. As protein: CASSLRDITPNEQFF.